Following are 3 T cell receptor beta chains from one sample sequenced in a study of T cell responses to AZD1222 COVID-19 vaccine. Profiling relied on immunoSEQ multiplex PCR, and the TCRdb table lists in-frame clones only, not all of them. The table has roughly 140,000 clones, 85% to 95% seen once. Sample: peripheral blood, taken after recovery from COVID-19. These receptors were collected from an adult who had recovered from COVID-19.

The chain joins TRBV15 to TRBJ2-7; 9 positions agree with TRBD2. V trimming: 4 bases; J trimming: 2 bases; junction bases outside the gene matches: 3. The CDR3 consists of 14 residues. Germline V gene lookup returns CDR1 LNHNV and CDR2 YYDKDF (reference sequence). The CDR3: CATSKAGGTYEQYF. As DNA, the CDR3 is TGTGCCACCAGCAAAGCGGGGGGAACCTACGAGCAGTACTTC.

This chain connects TRBV18 to TRBJ2-3, with a possible D match to TRBD2 (5 bases). Trimming removed 2 bases from V and 2 bases from J, with 8 bases in between. Looked up from germline, CDR1 is KGHSH and CDR2 is LQKENI. The length of the CDR3 is 14 residues. CDR3 protein: CASSPTRVTDTQYF. CDR3 in DNA: TGTGCCAGCTCACCAACGAGGGTCACAGATACGCAGTATTTT.

The rearrangement links TRBV4-1 to TRBJ2-7; D remains unclear. The CDR3 length is 14 residues. Trimming took 2 bases from V and 4 from J, leaving 12 bases between them. Looked up from germline, CDR1 is MGHRA and CDR2 is YSYEKL. This CDR3 reads CASSQIDRQYEQYF. As DNA, the CDR3 is TGCGCCAGCAGCCAAATTGATAGGCAATACGAGCAGTACTTC.